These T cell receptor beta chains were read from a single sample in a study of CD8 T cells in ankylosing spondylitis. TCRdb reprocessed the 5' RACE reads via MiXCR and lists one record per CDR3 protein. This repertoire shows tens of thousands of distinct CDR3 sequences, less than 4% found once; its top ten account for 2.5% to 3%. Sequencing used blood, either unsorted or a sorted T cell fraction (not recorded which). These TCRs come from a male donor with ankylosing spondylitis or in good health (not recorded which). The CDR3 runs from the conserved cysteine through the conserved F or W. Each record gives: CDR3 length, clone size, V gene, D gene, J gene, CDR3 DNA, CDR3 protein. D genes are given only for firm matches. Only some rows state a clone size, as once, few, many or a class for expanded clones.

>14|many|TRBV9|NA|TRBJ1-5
TGTGCCAGCAGCCCTGGGACGGACAATCAGCCCCAGCATTTT
CASSPGTDNQPQHF
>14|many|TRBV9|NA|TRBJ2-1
TGTGCCAGCAGCGTAGAGGGCCTGGAGCGAGAGCAGTTCTTC
CASSVEGLEREQFF
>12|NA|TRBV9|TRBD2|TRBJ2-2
TGTGCCAGCAGCGGCGGGGGCGGGGAGCTGTTTTTT
CASSGGGGELFF
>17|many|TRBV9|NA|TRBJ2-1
TGTGCCAGCAGCGTAGGGGTGGGAGCTACCTCCTACAATGAGCAGTTCTTC
CASSVGVGATSYNEQFF
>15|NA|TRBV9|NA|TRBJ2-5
TGTGCCAGCACCGTAGCAGGGGGGGTTGGCGCGACCCAGAACTTC
CASTVAGGVGATQNF
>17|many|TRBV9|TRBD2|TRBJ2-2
TGTGCCAGCAGCCCGAGACTAGCGGGAGTGGGTACCGGGGAGCTGTTTTTT
CASSPRLAGVGTGELFF
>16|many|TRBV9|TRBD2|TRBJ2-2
TGTGCCAGCAGCGTAGGTTCGGGGGGGCCGACCGGGGAGCTGTTTTTT
CASSVGSGGPTGELFF
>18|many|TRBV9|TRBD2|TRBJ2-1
TGTGCCAGCAGCCCTGGGACTAGCGGGAGGAGAGTTTACAATGAGCAGTTCTTC
CASSPGTSGRRVYNEQFF
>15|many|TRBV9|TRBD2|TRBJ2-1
TGTGCCAGCAGCGTAGCTTCTACTAGCGGGGGAGGGCAGTTCTTC
CASSVASTSGGGQFF
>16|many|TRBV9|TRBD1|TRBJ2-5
TGTGCCAGCAGCTCCGGGACAGGGGCAGGACAAGAGACCCAGTACTTC
CASSSGTGAGQETQYF
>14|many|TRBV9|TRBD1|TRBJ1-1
TGTGCCAGCAGCCCCCGGGACAGGGTACAACAAGCTTTCTTT
CASSPRDRVQQAFF
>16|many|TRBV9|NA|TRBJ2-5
TGTGCCAGCAGCGTAGCTCGGCAGGCCTTGAGGGAGACCCAGTACTTC
CASSVARQALRETQYF
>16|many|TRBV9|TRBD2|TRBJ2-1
TGTGCCAGCAGCGTAGGAGGACTAGCGGGGCTTAATGAGCAGTTCTTC
CASSVGGLAGLNEQFF
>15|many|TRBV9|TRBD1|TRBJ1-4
TGTGCCAGCAGCCCCGGGACAGGGGTTTCGGAAAAACTGTTTTTT
CASSPGTGVSEKLFF
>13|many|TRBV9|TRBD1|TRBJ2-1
TGTGCCAGCAGCGCGGACAGGGGGGTCGAGCAGTTCTTC
CASSADRGVEQFF
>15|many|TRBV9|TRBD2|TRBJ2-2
TGTGCCAGCAGCGCGGGACTAGCAGGCACCGGGGAGCTGTTTTTT
CASSAGLAGTGELFF
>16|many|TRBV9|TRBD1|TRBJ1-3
TGTGCCAGCAGCGTTACAGGGGTCCTCTCTGGAAACACCATATATTTT
CASSVTGVLSGNTIYF
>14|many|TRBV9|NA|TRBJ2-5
TGTGCCAGCAGCGTAGGAGCGGAACAAGAGACCCAGTACTTC
CASSVGAEQETQYF
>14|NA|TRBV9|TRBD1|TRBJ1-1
TGTGCCAGCAGCGTAGTGACAGGGGGCAGTGAAGCTTTCTTT
CASSVVTGGSEAFF
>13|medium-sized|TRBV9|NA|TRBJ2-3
TGTGCCAGCAGCGTAAGGTTCACAGATACGCAGTATTTT
CASSVRFTDTQYF
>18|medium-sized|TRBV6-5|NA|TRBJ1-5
TGTGCCAGCAGTTACTTCGGCAAATGGGCCGAAAGCAATCAGCCCCAGCATTTT
CASSYFGKWAESNQPQHF
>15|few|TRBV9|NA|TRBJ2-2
TGTGCCAGCAGCGCTCTGACAGGAGGGACCGGGGAGCTGTTTTTT
CASSALTGGTGELFF
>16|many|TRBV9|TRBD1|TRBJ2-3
TGTGCCAGCAGCGGCCGGGACAGGGTCCTCACAGATACGCAGTATTTT
CASSGRDRVLTDTQYF
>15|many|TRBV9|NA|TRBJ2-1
TGTGCCAGCAGCGTAGAGGCGGCAGTCTACAATGAGCAGTTCTTC
CASSVEAAVYNEQFF
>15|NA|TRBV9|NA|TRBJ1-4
TGTGCCAGCAGCGTAGGAGACAGCCGTAATGAAAAACTGTTTTTT
CASSVGDSRNEKLFF
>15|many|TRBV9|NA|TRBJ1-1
TGTGCCAGCAGCATCGACCCCCTCCGGGACACTGAAGCTTTCTTT
CASSIDPLRDTEAFF
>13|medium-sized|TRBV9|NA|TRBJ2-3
TGTGCCAGCAGCGCCCCGGGACGCGGTACGCAGTATTTT
CASSAPGRGTQYF
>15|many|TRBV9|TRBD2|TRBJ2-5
TGTGCCAGCAGCGTCAGAGCGGGGTTCCAAGAGACCCAGTACTTC
CASSVRAGFQETQYF
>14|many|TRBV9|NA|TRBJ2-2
TGTGCCAGCAGCGTAGGGGGTCTGACCGGGGAGCTGTTTTTT
CASSVGGLTGELFF
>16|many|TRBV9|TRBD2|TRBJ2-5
TGTGCCAGCAGCGCGACTAGCGGGGGGACGGTTGAGACCCAGTACTTC
CASSATSGGTVETQYF
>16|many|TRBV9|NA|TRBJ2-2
TGTGCCAGCAGCGTAGGATTCTGGGGGAACACCGGGGAGCTGTTTTTT
CASSVGFWGNTGELFF
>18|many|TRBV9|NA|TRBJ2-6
TGTGCCAGCAGCCCTCATGGACAGTCTTCCCCAGGGGCCAACGTCCTGACTTTC
CASSPHGQSSPGANVLTF
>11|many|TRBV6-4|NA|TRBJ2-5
TGTGCCAGCCACGGGGGAGAGACCCAGTACTTC
CASHGGETQYF
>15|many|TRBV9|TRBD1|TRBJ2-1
TGTGCCAGCGCAGGACAGGGCCTAACCTACAATGAGCAGTTCTTC
CASAGQGLTYNEQFF
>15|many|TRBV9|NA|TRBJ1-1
TGTGCCAGCAGCGTAGGGTACGGGGACGACACTGAAGCTTTCTTT
CASSVGYGDDTEAFF
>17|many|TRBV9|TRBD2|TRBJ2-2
TGTGCCAGCAGCGTATATAGCGGGAGTATCGACACCGGGGAGCTGTTTTTT
CASSVYSGSIDTGELFF
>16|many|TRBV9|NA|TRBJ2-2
TGTGCCAGCAGCGCCAGACGAGGGGCGAACACCGGGGAGCTGTTTTTT
CASSARRGANTGELFF
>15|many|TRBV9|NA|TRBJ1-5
TGTGCCAGCAGCCCCCGGACGGGCCCCGGTCAGCCCCAGCATTTT
CASSPRTGPGQPQHF